This T cell receptor beta chain was sequenced in a study of T cells in Graves' hyperthyroidism and ophthalmopathy. No progression to ophthalmopathy during 18 months of follow-up defined stable disease. Amplification yielded TCR beta CDR3 regions, with RNA transcripts as the source. The study used the HTBI primer set for a first-round RT-PCR of the TCR CDR3. MiXCR, run by TCRdb on the multiplex PCR reads, gives a single entry per CDR3 protein. The sample includes about 560,000 distinct CDR3 sequences, over 15% seen only once; the top ten take around 18%. This clonotype showed up just a few times. The CDR3 runs to 15 residues. Germline assignment: CDR1 LNHNV and CDR2 YYDKDF (reference sequence). The V and J ends lost 0 bases and 7 bases respectively, with 12 bases between them.

The sequence came from a woman younger than 35 with Graves' hyperthyroidism. The chain employs TRBV15 and TRBJ1-4; TRBD1 is a possible D gene (5 bases). The sequencing input was blood. CDR3 DNA sequence: TGTGCCACCAGCAGAGAATGGGGGTTGGGTGAAAAACTGTTTTTT. It specifies CATSREWGLGEKLFF. The variable domain in full, with the rest retrieved from reference TRBV15 and TRBJ1-4, is DAMVIQNPRYQVTQFGKPVTLSCSQTLNHNVMYWYQQKSSQAPKLLFHYYDKDFNNEADTPDNFQSRRPNTSFCFLDIRSPGLGDTAMYLCATSREWGLGEKLFFGSGTQLSVL.